This T cell receptor (beta chain) is drawn from a study of metastatic and nonmetastatic thyroid tumors. As for the study in general: Comparison of repertoires was carried out across blood and tumor or nodule tissue from malignant and benign thyroid patients.

With MiXCR, TCRdb called clones anew from the PCR reads. This repertoire shows about 15,000 clones, roughly 29% found once; its top ten account for roughly a tenth. Each patient went into thyroid surgery without having received any treatment. The trim removed 9 bases at V and 4 bases at J, leaving 10 bases unmatched. The CDR3 is 14 residues long. CDR1 and CDR2 (germline): SNHLY, FYNNEI. The V and J genes are TRBV2 and TRBJ1-2; TRBD1 matches at 8 bases. The sample consisted of blood. The clonotype was recovered from a female donor with papillary thyroid cancer or a benign thyroid nodule (not recorded which). Some clones in this sample may be carry-over from other donors' samples. The CDR3 DNA follows: TGTGCCAGTACAACTCACAGGGGGACCTATGGCTACACCTTC. Protein sequence: CASTTHRGTYGYTF. Full variable domain (rest looked up from reference TRBV2 and TRBJ1-2): EPEVTQTPSHQVTQMGQEVILRCVPISNHLYFYWYRQILGQKVEFLVSFYNNEISEKSEIFDDQFSVERPDGSNFTLKIRSTKLEDSAMYFCASTTHRGTYGYTFGSGTRLTVV.